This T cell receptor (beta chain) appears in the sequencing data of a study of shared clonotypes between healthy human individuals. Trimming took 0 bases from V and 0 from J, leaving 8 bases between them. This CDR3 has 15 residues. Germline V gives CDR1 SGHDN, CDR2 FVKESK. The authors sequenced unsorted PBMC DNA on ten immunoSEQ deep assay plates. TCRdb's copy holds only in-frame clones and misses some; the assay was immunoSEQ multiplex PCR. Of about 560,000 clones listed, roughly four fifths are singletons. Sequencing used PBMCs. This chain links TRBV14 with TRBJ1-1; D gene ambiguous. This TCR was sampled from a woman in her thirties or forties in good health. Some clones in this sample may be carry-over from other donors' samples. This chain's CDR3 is CASSQDPGVNTEAFF. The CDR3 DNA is TGTGCCAGCAGCCAAGATCCGGGAGTGAACACTGAAGCTTTCTTT.